The rows below give T cell receptor beta chains drawn from one sample of a study of identical twins. TCRdb re-called the 5' RACE reads with MiXCR, one entry per CDR3 protein. Counted here are 1.5 million to 2 million distinct CDR3 sequences, more than 30% occurring once; the ten biggest clones make up around 0.3%. Input material: cord blood. All receptors derive from a newborn girl in good health. The CDR3 runs from the conserved cysteine through the conserved F or W. A D gene is named only where the DNA matches it firmly. Clone size, where shown, is once, few, many, or a class for clones that have expanded.

cdr3_aa: CASSGTLGRANGYTF
cdr3_nt: TGTGCCAGCAGCGGTACCTTGGGACGGGCGAATGGCTACACCTTC
clone_size: .
v_call: TRBV7-8
j_call: TRBJ1-2
d_call: .

cdr3_aa: CSVEHSGQGLYEQYF
cdr3_nt: TGCAGCGTTGAACATTCTGGACAGGGTCTGTACGAGCAGTACTTC
clone_size: many
v_call: TRBV29-1
j_call: TRBJ2-7
d_call: TRBD1

cdr3_aa: CASRSGTSVNNEQFF
cdr3_nt: TGTGCCAGCAGAAGCGGGACTAGCGTCAACAATGAGCAGTTCTTC
clone_size: .
v_call: TRBV2
j_call: TRBJ2-1
d_call: TRBD2

cdr3_aa: CASSYHLRSSGSSYNEQFF
cdr3_nt: TGTGCCAGCAGTTACCACCTGCGGTCTAGCGGGAGCTCCTACAATGAGCAGTTCTTC
clone_size: few
v_call: TRBV6-5
j_call: TRBJ2-1
d_call: TRBD2

cdr3_aa: CASRPGLATYNEQFF
cdr3_nt: TGCGCCAGCAGGCCGGGACTAGCGACCTACAATGAGCAGTTCTTC
clone_size: few
v_call: TRBV4-1
j_call: TRBJ2-1
d_call: TRBD2

cdr3_aa: CASSLGMTSGRGNEQFF
cdr3_nt: TGTGCCAGCAGCTTAGGAATGACTAGCGGGAGAGGCAATGAGCAGTTCTTC
clone_size: few
v_call: TRBV11-2
j_call: TRBJ2-1
d_call: TRBD2

cdr3_aa: CASSTDGRSYNEQFF
cdr3_nt: TGCGCCAGCAGCACGGACGGTCGCTCCTACAATGAGCAGTTCTTC
clone_size: .
v_call: TRBV5-1
j_call: TRBJ2-1
d_call: .

cdr3_aa: CASSYSGLARETQYF
cdr3_nt: TGTGCCAGCAGTTACTCCGGACTAGCGCGAGAGACCCAGTACTTC
clone_size: .
v_call: TRBV6-2/TRBV6-3
j_call: TRBJ2-5
d_call: TRBD2

cdr3_aa: CASSPPAGGLVGELFF
cdr3_nt: TGCGCCAGCAGCCCTCCAGCGGGAGGGCTGGTCGGGGAGCTGTTTTTT
clone_size: .
v_call: TRBV4-1
j_call: TRBJ2-2
d_call: TRBD2

cdr3_aa: CASTAGLPGKNIQYF
cdr3_nt: TGCGCCAGCACCGCGGGACTACCAGGGAAAAACATTCAGTACTTC
clone_size: few
v_call: TRBV5-1
j_call: TRBJ2-4
d_call: TRBD2

cdr3_aa: CASSYPSTGDYGYTF
cdr3_nt: TGTGCCAGCAGTTACCCCTCGACAGGGGATTATGGCTACACCTTC
clone_size: .
v_call: TRBV6-6
j_call: TRBJ1-2
d_call: TRBD1

cdr3_aa: CASSESRSPGQVKGEQYF
cdr3_nt: TGTGCCAGCAGTGAATCTCGCTCTCCGGGACAGGTTAAGGGGGAGCAGTACTTC
clone_size: .
v_call: TRBV25-1
j_call: TRBJ2-7
d_call: TRBD1

cdr3_aa: CASSFGRGDTDTQYF
cdr3_nt: TGTGCCAGCAGTTTCGGCAGGGGAGACACAGATACGCAGTATTTT
clone_size: many
v_call: TRBV12-3/TRBV12-4
j_call: TRBJ2-3
d_call: .

cdr3_aa: CSASILAPTYNEQYF
cdr3_nt: TGCAGTGCTTCGATACTAGCGCCTACCTACAATGAGCAGTACTTC
clone_size: .
v_call: TRBV20-1
j_call: TRBJ2-7
d_call: TRBD2

cdr3_aa: CASSAPRGSTDTQYF
cdr3_nt: TGTGCCAGCAGTGCTCCCCGGGGGAGCACAGATACGCAGTATTTT
clone_size: .
v_call: TRBV28
j_call: TRBJ2-3
d_call: .

cdr3_aa: CSARDQRGDREKLFF
cdr3_nt: TGCAGTGCTAGAGATCAGAGAGGGGATCGAGAAAAACTGTTTTTT
clone_size: few
v_call: TRBV20-1
j_call: TRBJ1-4
d_call: .

cdr3_aa: CSARVVRNTEAFF
cdr3_nt: TGCAGTGCTAGAGTAGTTAGGAACACTGAAGCTTTCTTT
clone_size: .
v_call: TRBV20-1
j_call: TRBJ1-1
d_call: .

cdr3_aa: CASRPGLTSTDTQYF
cdr3_nt: TGCGCCAGCAGGCCGGGACTAACTAGCACAGATACGCAGTATTTT
clone_size: .
v_call: TRBV5-1
j_call: TRBJ2-3
d_call: TRBD2

cdr3_aa: CASSLVVHPNAEAFF
cdr3_nt: TGCGCCAGCAGCTTGGTTGTACACCCGAACGCTGAAGCTTTCTTT
clone_size: few
v_call: TRBV5-1
j_call: TRBJ1-1
d_call: .

cdr3_aa: CASGRTSNEQFF
cdr3_nt: TGTGCCAGCGGGAGGACTAGCAATGAGCAGTTCTTC
clone_size: .
v_call: TRBV11-2
j_call: TRBJ2-1
d_call: TRBD2

cdr3_aa: CASRPGLGAGELFF
cdr3_nt: TGTGCCAGCCGTCCGGGACTGGGCGCCGGGGAGCTGTTTTTT
clone_size: .
v_call: TRBV12-3/TRBV12-4
j_call: TRBJ2-2
d_call: .

cdr3_aa: CASSQGDSLGTEAFF
cdr3_nt: TGTGCCAGCAGCCAGGGGGACTCTCTGGGCACTGAAGCTTTCTTT
clone_size: .
v_call: TRBV28
j_call: TRBJ1-1
d_call: TRBD1

cdr3_aa: CASSSQGAESGYTF
cdr3_nt: TGTGCCAGCAGTTCCCAGGGGGCGGAAAGTGGCTACACCTTC
clone_size: few
v_call: TRBV28
j_call: TRBJ1-2
d_call: TRBD1

cdr3_aa: CASSATSRVPRTDTQYF
cdr3_nt: TGTGCCAGCAGTGCTACTAGCCGAGTTCCGAGGACAGATACGCAGTATTTT
clone_size: .
v_call: TRBV27
j_call: TRBJ2-3
d_call: .

cdr3_aa: CAISPLAGGTDTQYF
cdr3_nt: TGTGCCATCAGCCCCCTAGCGGGGGGTACAGATACGCAGTATTTT
clone_size: many
v_call: TRBV10-3
j_call: TRBJ2-3
d_call: TRBD2

cdr3_aa: CASSSSTGTGGETQYF
cdr3_nt: TGTGCCAGCAGCTCCTCTACCGGGACAGGGGGCGAGACCCAGTACTTC
clone_size: few
v_call: TRBV6-5
j_call: TRBJ2-5
d_call: TRBD1

cdr3_aa: CASSPLGLGSGEQYF
cdr3_nt: TGTGCCAGCAGTCCCCTGGGTCTGGGCAGTGGCGAGCAGTACTTC
clone_size: .
v_call: TRBV12-3/TRBV12-4
j_call: TRBJ2-7
d_call: .

cdr3_aa: CASGDSLGEETQYF
cdr3_nt: TGTGCCAGCGGGGACAGTTTAGGCGAGGAGACCCAGTACTTC
clone_size: .
v_call: TRBV3-1
j_call: TRBJ2-5
d_call: TRBD1

cdr3_aa: CASSPQGPVTNEKLFF
cdr3_nt: TGTGCCAGCAGCCCGCAGGGACCGGTAACTAATGAAAAACTGTTTTTT
clone_size: .
v_call: TRBV7-9
j_call: TRBJ1-4
d_call: .

cdr3_aa: CASSLSQAYNSPLHF
cdr3_nt: TGTGCCAGCAGTTTATCCCAGGCCTATAATTCACCCCTCCACTTT
clone_size: .
v_call: TRBV27
j_call: TRBJ1-6
d_call: .

cdr3_aa: CASSWTSGAGANVLTF
cdr3_nt: TGCGCCAGCAGCTGGACTAGCGGGGCTGGGGCCAACGTCCTGACTTTC
clone_size: .
v_call: TRBV5-1
j_call: TRBJ2-6
d_call: TRBD2

cdr3_aa: CASRTSGGAEQFF
cdr3_nt: TGTGCCAGCAGGACTAGCGGGGGGGCTGAGCAGTTCTTC
clone_size: few
v_call: TRBV6-1
j_call: TRBJ2-1
d_call: TRBD2

cdr3_aa: CASSLSPGRNIQYF
cdr3_nt: TGTGCCAGCAGCTTATCTCCGGGACGAAACATTCAGTACTTC
clone_size: few
v_call: TRBV7-9
j_call: TRBJ2-4
d_call: .

cdr3_aa: CASSSQNTIYF
cdr3_nt: TGTGCCAGCAGCTCCCAAAACACCATATATTTT
clone_size: .
v_call: TRBV7-2
j_call: TRBJ1-3
d_call: .

cdr3_aa: CASSGGESGTYNEQFF
cdr3_nt: TGTGCCAGCAGCGGGGGTGAAAGCGGGACCTACAATGAGCAGTTCTTC
clone_size: .
v_call: TRBV28
j_call: TRBJ2-1
d_call: TRBD2

cdr3_aa: CASSLGGLVKNIQYF
cdr3_nt: TGTGCCAGCAGCTTAGGTGGGCTGGTCAAAAACATTCAGTACTTC
clone_size: few
v_call: TRBV7-9
j_call: TRBJ2-4
d_call: .

cdr3_aa: CASSVGTGGSEAFF
cdr3_nt: TGTGCCAGCAGTGTCGGGACAGGGGGCTCTGAAGCTTTCTTT
clone_size: once
v_call: TRBV25-1
j_call: TRBJ1-1
d_call: TRBD1

cdr3_aa: CSVTGLAGGFGYEQFF
cdr3_nt: TGCAGCGTGACCGGACTAGCGGGAGGGTTTGGGTATGAGCAGTTCTTC
clone_size: few
v_call: TRBV29-1
j_call: TRBJ2-1
d_call: TRBD2

cdr3_aa: CSAREYDTDSSYEQYF
cdr3_nt: TGCAGTGCTAGAGAGTACGACACGGACAGCTCCTACGAGCAGTACTTC
clone_size: few
v_call: TRBV20-1
j_call: TRBJ2-7
d_call: .

cdr3_aa: CSVEGTSGSYERYF
cdr3_nt: TGCAGCGTTGAAGGGACTAGCGGCTCCTACGAGCGGTACTTC
clone_size: .
v_call: TRBV29-1
j_call: TRBJ2-7
d_call: TRBD2